What follows describes a single T cell receptor (beta chain). This sample stems from a study of blood T cell repertoires in COVID-19. V was trimmed by 4 bases and J by 2 bases, leaving 17 bases between them. Germline V gene sequence: CDR1 SQVTM, CDR2 ANQGSEA. The CDR3 covers 15 residues. Sequencing used immunoSEQ multiplex PCR; TCRdb keeps in-frame clones, though not all of them. The data contain 260,000 or so clones, approximately 85% of them singletons. The V call is TRBV29-1, the J call TRBJ1-2, with D perhaps TRBD1 (6 bases). Material for sequencing was peripheral blood. The clonotype was recovered from a woman in her 70s with acute or convalescent COVID-19. CDR3 in amino acids: CSVAKYTGLNYGYTF. For the CDR3, the DNA is TGCAGCGTTGCCAAGTACACAGGGCTAAACTATGGCTACACCTTC. Drawing the rest from reference TRBV29-1 and TRBJ1-2, the complete variable domain is SAVISQKPSRDICQRGTSLTIQCQVDSQVTMMFWYRQQPGQSLTLIATANQGSEATYESGFVIDKFPISRPNLTFSTLTVSNMSPEDSSIYLCSVAKYTGLNYGYTFGSGTRLTVV.